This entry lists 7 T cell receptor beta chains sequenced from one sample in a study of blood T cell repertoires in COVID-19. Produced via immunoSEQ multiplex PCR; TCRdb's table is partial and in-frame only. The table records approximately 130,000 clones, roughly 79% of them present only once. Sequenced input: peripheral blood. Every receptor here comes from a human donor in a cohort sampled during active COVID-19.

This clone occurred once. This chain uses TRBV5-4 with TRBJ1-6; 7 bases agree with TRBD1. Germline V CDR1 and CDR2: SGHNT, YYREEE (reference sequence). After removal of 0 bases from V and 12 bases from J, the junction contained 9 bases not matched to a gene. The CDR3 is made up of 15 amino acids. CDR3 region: CASSLDGTGVGPLHF. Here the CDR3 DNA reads TGTGCCAGCAGCTTGGATGGTACAGGGGTTGGACCCCTCCACTTT.

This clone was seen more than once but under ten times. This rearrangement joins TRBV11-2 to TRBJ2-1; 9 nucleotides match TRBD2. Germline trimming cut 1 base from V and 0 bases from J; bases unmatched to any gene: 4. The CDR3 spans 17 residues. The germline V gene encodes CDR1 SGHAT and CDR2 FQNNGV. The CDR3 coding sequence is TGTGCCAGCAGCTTAGCGTTGCGGGGGGGCTCCTACAATGAGCAGTTCTTC. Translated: CASSLALRGGSYNEQFF.

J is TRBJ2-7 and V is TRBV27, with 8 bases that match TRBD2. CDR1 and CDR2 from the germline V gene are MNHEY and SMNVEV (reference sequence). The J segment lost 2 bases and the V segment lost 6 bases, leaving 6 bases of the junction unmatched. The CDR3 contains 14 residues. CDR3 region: CASSDSGAAYEQYF. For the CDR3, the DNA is TGTGCCAGCAGCGATAGCGGGGCTGCCTACGAGCAGTACTTC.

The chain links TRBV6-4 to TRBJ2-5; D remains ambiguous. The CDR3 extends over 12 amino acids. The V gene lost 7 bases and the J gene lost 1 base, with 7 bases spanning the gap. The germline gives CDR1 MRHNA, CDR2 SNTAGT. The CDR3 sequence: CASNPSQETQYF. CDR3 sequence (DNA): TGTGCCAGCAACCCTAGCCAAGAGACCCAGTACTTC.

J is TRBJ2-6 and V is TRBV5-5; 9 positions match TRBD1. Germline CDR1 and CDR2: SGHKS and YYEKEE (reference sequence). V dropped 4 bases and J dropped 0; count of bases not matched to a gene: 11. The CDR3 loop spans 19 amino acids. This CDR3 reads CASSRYGQGPYSGANVLTF. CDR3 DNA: TGTGCCAGCAGCCGATACGGACAGGGGCCTTACTCTGGGGCCAACGTCCTGACTTTC.

The CDR3 nucleotides read TGTGCCAGCAGTGTTGGACAGGGCTATGGCTACACCTTC. It translates to CASSVGQGYGYTF. The genes are TRBV25-1 and TRBJ1-2, with 8 bases fitting TRBD1. CDR1 MGHDK and CDR2 SYGVNS come from the germline V gene. The CDR3 is 13 residues long. Unmatched junction bases numbered 2, after V lost 4 bases and J lost 4 bases.

Here the CDR3 reads CASSPRQGAGEQYF. The CDR3 DNA follows: TGTGCCAGCAGCCCTCGACAGGGGGCAGGGGAGCAGTACTTC. The chain couples TRBV3-1 (or the pseudogene TRBV3-2) to TRBJ2-7; 10 nucleotides align to TRBD1. The CDR3 is 14 residues long. Trimming took 4 bases from V and 7 from J; bases not matched to a gene: 7. Germline assignment: CDR1 LGHDT and CDR2 YNNKEL (reference sequence).